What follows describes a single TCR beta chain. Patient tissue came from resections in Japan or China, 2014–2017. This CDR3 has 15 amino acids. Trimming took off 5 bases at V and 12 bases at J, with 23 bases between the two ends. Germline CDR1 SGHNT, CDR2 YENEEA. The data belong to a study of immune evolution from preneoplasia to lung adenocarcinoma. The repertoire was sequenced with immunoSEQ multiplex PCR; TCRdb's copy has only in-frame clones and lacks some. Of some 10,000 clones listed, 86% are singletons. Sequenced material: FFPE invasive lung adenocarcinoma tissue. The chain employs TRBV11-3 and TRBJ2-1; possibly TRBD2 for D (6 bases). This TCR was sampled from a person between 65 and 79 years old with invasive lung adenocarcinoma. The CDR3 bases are TGTGCCAGCAGCCGGCAGGGTACGGGAGCGTACGGGCAGTTCTTC. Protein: CASSRQGTGAYGQFF.